This is a list of T cell receptor beta chains from one sample in a study of CD8 T cells in ankylosing spondylitis. One entry per CDR3 protein, called by TCRdb with MiXCR from the 5' RACE reads. The sample contains about 190,000 distinct CDR3 sequences, 10% to 15% of which appear only once. Sequencing was performed on blood, either unsorted or a sorted T cell fraction (not recorded which). The source of these receptors is a female donor with ankylosing spondylitis or in good health (not recorded which). CDR3s include the opening cysteine and the closing phenylalanine or tryptophan. A D gene is named only where the DNA matches it firmly. Clone size appears in some rows only: once, few, many, or a class for an expanded clone.

clone_size: few
j_call: TRBJ2-5
v_call: TRBV7-4
d_call: NA
cdr3_nt: TGTGCCAGCAGCTTAGTATCGGCTAGCTACTACGGGGAGACCCAGTACTTC
cdr3_aa: CASSLVSASYYGETQYF

clone_size: NA
j_call: TRBJ2-5
v_call: TRBV12-3/TRBV12-4
d_call: NA
cdr3_nt: TGTGCCAGCAGTTTTGGCTTCGGGCCTGAGACCCAGTACTTC
cdr3_aa: CASSFGFGPETQYF

clone_size: many
j_call: TRBJ1-1
v_call: TRBV7-6
d_call: NA
cdr3_nt: TGTGCCAGCAGCGCCGGCGTGGGAACTGAAGCTTTCTTT
cdr3_aa: CASSAGVGTEAFF

clone_size: many
j_call: TRBJ1-5
v_call: TRBV21-1
d_call: NA
cdr3_nt: TGTGCCAGCAGCAACGAATGGAGGGTAGGGGCAGCCAATCAGCCCCAGCATTTT
cdr3_aa: CASSNEWRVGAANQPQHF

clone_size: many
j_call: TRBJ1-3
v_call: TRBV7-2
d_call: NA
cdr3_nt: TGTGCCAGCAGCTTAGCGCCGGGGGTTGGAAACACCATATATTTT
cdr3_aa: CASSLAPGVGNTIYF

clone_size: many
j_call: TRBJ2-7
v_call: TRBV14
d_call: NA
cdr3_nt: TGTGCCAGCAGCCAAGGGAGTTGGAACGAGCAGTACTTC
cdr3_aa: CASSQGSWNEQYF

clone_size: NA
j_call: TRBJ1-5
v_call: TRBV28
d_call: NA
cdr3_nt: TGTGCCAGCTCAGGGGCAGGGGAGGCAAATCAGCCCCAGCATTTT
cdr3_aa: CASSGAGEANQPQHF

clone_size: many
j_call: TRBJ1-2
v_call: TRBV9
d_call: NA
cdr3_nt: TGTGCCAGCAGCTCCGCAGCCAGCTATGGCTACACCTTC
cdr3_aa: CASSSAASYGYTF

clone_size: many
j_call: TRBJ2-7
v_call: TRBV20-1
d_call: NA
cdr3_nt: TGCAGTGCCACCACTAGTTCCGGGGGATACGAGCAGTACTTC
cdr3_aa: CSATTSSGGYEQYF

clone_size: many
j_call: TRBJ2-3
v_call: TRBV15
d_call: TRBD2
cdr3_nt: TGTGCCACCAGCAGAGATCCGATGGGGACTAGCGGGATTATAACAGATACGCAGTATTTT
cdr3_aa: CATSRDPMGTSGIITDTQYF

clone_size: many
j_call: TRBJ2-2
v_call: TRBV5-1
d_call: TRBD1
cdr3_nt: TGCGCCAGCAGCTTGGGACAGGGGCTGAACACCGGGGAGCTGTTTTTT
cdr3_aa: CASSLGQGLNTGELFF

clone_size: many
j_call: TRBJ1-6
v_call: TRBV5-1
d_call: NA
cdr3_nt: TGCGCCAGCAGCGCTACTTACGACAATTCACCCCTCCACTTT
cdr3_aa: CASSATYDNSPLHF

clone_size: many
j_call: TRBJ1-1
v_call: TRBV27
d_call: TRBD1
cdr3_nt: TGTGCCAGCAGTAAGACAGGGTCAACTGAAGCTTTCTTT
cdr3_aa: CASSKTGSTEAFF

clone_size: few
j_call: TRBJ2-1
v_call: TRBV14
d_call: TRBD2
cdr3_nt: TGTGCCAGCAGCCACCTAGCGGGAGTCAATGAGCAGTTCTTC
cdr3_aa: CASSHLAGVNEQFF

clone_size: NA
j_call: TRBJ2-1
v_call: TRBV7-9
d_call: TRBD2
cdr3_nt: TGTGCCAGCAGCTTAAGCCCAGCGGGGGATTCCTACAATGAGCAGTTCTTC
cdr3_aa: CASSLSPAGDSYNEQFF

clone_size: few
j_call: TRBJ2-5
v_call: TRBV6-1
d_call: NA
cdr3_nt: TGTGCCAGCAGTGAATCGGGGCGCGAAGAGACCCAGTACTTC
cdr3_aa: CASSESGREETQYF

clone_size: few
j_call: TRBJ2-5
v_call: TRBV2
d_call: TRBD2
cdr3_nt: TGTGCCAGCAGTGCCAGAGCCACTAGCGGAGGGGGGGAGACCCAGTACTTC
cdr3_aa: CASSARATSGGGETQYF

clone_size: few
j_call: TRBJ2-1
v_call: TRBV6-2/TRBV6-3
d_call: TRBD2
cdr3_nt: TGTGCCAGCAGAGTAGCGGGAGGATTACAATGGCAGTTCTTC
cdr3_aa: CASRVAGGLQWQFF

clone_size: many
j_call: TRBJ2-1
v_call: TRBV6-1
d_call: TRBD2
cdr3_nt: TGTGCCAGCAGTCCCCGACTAGCGGGAGGCTCCTACAATGAGCAGTTCTTC
cdr3_aa: CASSPRLAGGSYNEQFF

clone_size: many
j_call: TRBJ1-5
v_call: TRBV6-2/TRBV6-3
d_call: NA
cdr3_nt: TGTGCCAGCAGCCCCCGGGACAAACCCAATCAGCCCCAGCATTTT
cdr3_aa: CASSPRDKPNQPQHF

clone_size: many
j_call: TRBJ2-1
v_call: TRBV15
d_call: NA
cdr3_nt: TGTGCCACCAGCAGTGCGGTGACGCTAGAGAACAATGAGCAGTTCTTC
cdr3_aa: CATSSAVTLENNEQFF

clone_size: many
j_call: TRBJ1-2
v_call: TRBV27
d_call: NA
cdr3_nt: TGTGCCAGCAGTTTATCGATAGGCGGCGATTATGGCTACACCTTC
cdr3_aa: CASSLSIGGDYGYTF

clone_size: many
j_call: TRBJ1-5
v_call: TRBV28
d_call: NA
cdr3_nt: TGTGCTACGGGAGCGGTGGGGAGGCAGCCCCAGCATTTT
cdr3_aa: CATGAVGRQPQHF

clone_size: many
j_call: TRBJ1-5
v_call: TRBV9
d_call: NA
cdr3_nt: TGTGCCAGCAGCGCTGGACAGCGGGGGCAGCCCCAGCATTTT
cdr3_aa: CASSAGQRGQPQHF

clone_size: many
j_call: TRBJ2-1
v_call: TRBV4-3
d_call: TRBD2
cdr3_nt: TGCGCCAGCAGCCAAGGGTGGGAGGGGTACAATGAGCAGTTCTTC
cdr3_aa: CASSQGWEGYNEQFF

clone_size: many
j_call: TRBJ1-1
v_call: TRBV28
d_call: NA
cdr3_nt: TGTGCCAGTATTCCCGACAGGAACACTGAAGCTTTCTTT
cdr3_aa: CASIPDRNTEAFF

clone_size: NA
j_call: TRBJ2-7
v_call: TRBV20-1
d_call: TRBD1
cdr3_nt: TGCAGTGCTCTTATACGGGACAGGGGTTCCTACGAGCAGTACTTC
cdr3_aa: CSALIRDRGSYEQYF

clone_size: many
j_call: TRBJ2-7
v_call: TRBV20-1
d_call: TRBD2
cdr3_nt: TGCAGTGCTTGGGGGGGGACTTACGAGCAGTACTTC
cdr3_aa: CSAWGGTYEQYF

clone_size: few
j_call: TRBJ2-7
v_call: TRBV12-3/TRBV12-4
d_call: NA
cdr3_nt: TGTGCCAGCAGTTTAAGTCCTGAGCAGCAGTACTTC
cdr3_aa: CASSLSPEQQYF

clone_size: few
j_call: TRBJ2-7
v_call: TRBV7-3
d_call: NA
cdr3_nt: TGTGCCAGCAGCTTAAATGCAGTCTTTCGCGACGAGCAGTACTTC
cdr3_aa: CASSLNAVFRDEQYF

clone_size: many
j_call: TRBJ2-1
v_call: TRBV18
d_call: NA
cdr3_nt: TGTGCCAGCTCACCCAACAGACCCCCGGGTGAGCAGTTCTTC
cdr3_aa: CASSPNRPPGEQFF

clone_size: many
j_call: TRBJ2-3
v_call: TRBV29-1
d_call: TRBD1
cdr3_nt: TGCAGCGCTAAAAGGGGGACAGGCCCCACAGATACGCAGTATTTT
cdr3_aa: CSAKRGTGPTDTQYF

clone_size: NA
j_call: TRBJ2-1
v_call: TRBV9
d_call: NA
cdr3_nt: TGTGCCAGCAGTGCCGGACTTTCTGACTACAATGAGCAGTTCTTC
cdr3_aa: CASSAGLSDYNEQFF

clone_size: NA
j_call: TRBJ1-6
v_call: TRBV27
d_call: TRBD1
cdr3_nt: TGTGCCAGCAGTTCCCAGGGGGCAAAAGATTCACCCCTCCACTTT
cdr3_aa: CASSSQGAKDSPLHF

clone_size: NA
j_call: TRBJ2-3
v_call: TRBV7-6
d_call: NA
cdr3_nt: TGTGCCAGCAGCTTAGTGGTGACAGGAAATTCAGATACGCAGTATTTT
cdr3_aa: CASSLVVTGNSDTQYF

clone_size: many
j_call: TRBJ2-2
v_call: TRBV5-6
d_call: NA
cdr3_nt: TGTGCCAGCAGCCTAGAGGGCAGCGGGGAGCTGTTTTTT
cdr3_aa: CASSLEGSGELFF

clone_size: many
j_call: TRBJ2-3
v_call: TRBV7-9
d_call: NA
cdr3_nt: TGTGCCAGCAGCTTAGCTCCCAAAGATACGCAGTATTTT
cdr3_aa: CASSLAPKDTQYF

clone_size: many
j_call: TRBJ2-1
v_call: TRBV24-1
d_call: TRBD2
cdr3_nt: TGTGCCACCAGTGATTTTACTAGCGGCGATGAGCAGTTCTTC
cdr3_aa: CATSDFTSGDEQFF

clone_size: many
j_call: TRBJ2-1
v_call: TRBV5-5
d_call: NA
cdr3_nt: TGTGCCAGCAGCTTGGTCACCTACAGCTCCTACAATGAGCAGTTCTTC
cdr3_aa: CASSLVTYSSYNEQFF

clone_size: once
j_call: TRBJ2-2
v_call: TRBV5-6
d_call: TRBD2
cdr3_nt: TGTGCCAGCAGTCATTCCTGGGCGGGGGTCGGTCGGACCGGGGAGCTGTTTTTT
cdr3_aa: CASSHSWAGVGRTGELFF

clone_size: few
j_call: TRBJ1-1
v_call: TRBV12-3/TRBV12-4
d_call: NA
cdr3_nt: TGTGCCAGCAGTTTGGTCAGTGAAACTTTCTTT
cdr3_aa: CASSLVSETFF

clone_size: NA
j_call: TRBJ2-7
v_call: TRBV20-1
d_call: TRBD2
cdr3_nt: TGCAGTGCTCACGACCTAGCGGGAGTCTACGAGCAGTACTTC
cdr3_aa: CSAHDLAGVYEQYF

clone_size: few
j_call: TRBJ2-1
v_call: TRBV7-2
d_call: NA
cdr3_nt: TGTGCCAGCAGCTTAGCGCTCTGGAGGAGCTCCTACAATGAGCAGTTCTTC
cdr3_aa: CASSLALWRSSYNEQFF

clone_size: many
j_call: TRBJ2-5
v_call: TRBV7-2
d_call: NA
cdr3_nt: TGTGCCAGTGGAGGGCGACCAGAGACCCAGTACTTC
cdr3_aa: CASGGRPETQYF

clone_size: NA
j_call: TRBJ2-3
v_call: TRBV6-2/TRBV6-3
d_call: NA
cdr3_nt: TGTGCCAGCAGTCCCTCCGTTTGGAGGCGGGAAAAGACAGATACGCAGTATTTT
cdr3_aa: CASSPSVWRREKTDTQYF

clone_size: NA
j_call: TRBJ2-7
v_call: TRBV20-1
d_call: TRBD2
cdr3_nt: TGCAGTGCTTCCGGGACTAGCGTCCTAACAACCTACGAGCAGTACTTC
cdr3_aa: CSASGTSVLTTYEQYF

clone_size: many
j_call: TRBJ1-1
v_call: TRBV12-3/TRBV12-4
d_call: NA
cdr3_nt: TGTGCCAGCGTTTCGGACGGCAACACTGAAGCTTTCTTT
cdr3_aa: CASVSDGNTEAFF

clone_size: NA
j_call: TRBJ1-2
v_call: TRBV19
d_call: NA
cdr3_nt: TGTGCCAGTAGATGGGACATCAGCGATGGCTACACCTTC
cdr3_aa: CASRWDISDGYTF

clone_size: few
j_call: TRBJ2-2
v_call: TRBV2
d_call: TRBD1
cdr3_nt: TGTGCCAGCATACCGGGACAGGGGGCCGGGGAGCTGTTTTTT
cdr3_aa: CASIPGQGAGELFF

clone_size: NA
j_call: TRBJ2-7
v_call: TRBV18
d_call: NA
cdr3_nt: TGTGCCAGCTCACCGCCTTCAATTAGGGACGAGCAGTACTTC
cdr3_aa: CASSPPSIRDEQYF

clone_size: many
j_call: TRBJ2-5
v_call: TRBV9
d_call: TRBD2
cdr3_nt: TGTGCCAGCAGTTTTGGACTAGCGGGAACCGAGACCCAGTACTTC
cdr3_aa: CASSFGLAGTETQYF

clone_size: many
j_call: TRBJ1-6
v_call: TRBV7-9
d_call: NA
cdr3_nt: TGTGCCAGCAGCTTAGAAGGCAGCTCATATTCACCCCTCCACTTT
cdr3_aa: CASSLEGSSYSPLHF

clone_size: many
j_call: TRBJ2-1
v_call: TRBV20-1
d_call: NA
cdr3_nt: TGCAGTGCTGGGCTACCGGGGAATGAGCAGTTCTTC
cdr3_aa: CSAGLPGNEQFF